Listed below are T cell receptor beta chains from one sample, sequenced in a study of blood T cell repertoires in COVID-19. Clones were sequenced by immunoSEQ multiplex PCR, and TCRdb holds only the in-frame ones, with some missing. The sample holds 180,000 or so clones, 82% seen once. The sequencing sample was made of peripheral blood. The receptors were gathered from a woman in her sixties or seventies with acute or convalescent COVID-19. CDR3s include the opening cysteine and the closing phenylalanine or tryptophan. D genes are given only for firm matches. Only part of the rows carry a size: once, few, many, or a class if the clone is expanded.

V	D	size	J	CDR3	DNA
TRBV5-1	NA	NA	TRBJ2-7	CASSWTDRGTYEQYF	TGCGCCAGCAGCTGGACAGACCGGGGTACCTACGAGCAGTACTTC
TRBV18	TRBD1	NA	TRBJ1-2	CASSPGTDYGYTF	TGTGCCAGCTCACCGGGGACAGACTATGGCTACACCTTC
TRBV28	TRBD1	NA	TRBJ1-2	CASKGDRFGYTF	TGTGCCAGCAAAGGGGACAGATTCGGCTACACCTTC
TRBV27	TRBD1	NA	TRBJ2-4	CASSPGTGRDIQYF	TGTGCCAGCAGTCCCGGGACAGGGAGGGACATTCAGTACTTC
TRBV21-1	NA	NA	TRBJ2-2	CASSKDSGQGAGELFF	TGTGCCAGCAGCAAAGACTCAGGACAGGGGGCCGGGGAGCTGTTTTTT
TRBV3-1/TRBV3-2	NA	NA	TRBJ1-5	CASSQPYRALNSNQPQHF	TGTGCCAGCAGCCAACCCTACAGGGCCCTTAACAGCAATCAGCCCCAGCATTTT
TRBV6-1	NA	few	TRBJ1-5	CASSEGQGGRSNQPQHF	TGTGCCAGCAGTGAAGGCCAGGGCGGAAGAAGCAATCAGCCCCAGCATTTT
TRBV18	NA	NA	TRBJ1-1	CASSPGEYTEAFF	TGTGCCAGCTCACCAGGGGAGTACACTGAAGCTTTCTTT
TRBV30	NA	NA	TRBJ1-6	CAWGNLNSPLHF	TGTGCCTGGGGAAATTTAAATTCACCCCTCCACTTT
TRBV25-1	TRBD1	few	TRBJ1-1	CASSAGDRATEAFF	TGTGCCAGCAGTGCAGGGGACAGGGCCACTGAAGCTTTCTTT
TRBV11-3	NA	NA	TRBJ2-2	CASSLQSNTGELFF	TGTGCCAGCAGCTTACAGTCGAACACCGGGGAGCTGTTTTTT
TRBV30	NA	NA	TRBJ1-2	CAWSTSSFRGYTF	TGTGCCTGGAGTACCTCCAGTTTTCGTGGCTACACCTTC
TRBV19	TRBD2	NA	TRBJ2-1	CASSLAGGLYNEQFF	TGTGCCAGTTCCCTAGCGGGGGGACTTTACAATGAGCAGTTCTTC
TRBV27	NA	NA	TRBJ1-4	CASSYTGSGEKLFF	TGTGCCAGCAGTTATACAGGGTCCGGTGAAAAACTGTTTTTT
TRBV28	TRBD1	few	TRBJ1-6	CASSTMDRDYNSPLHF	TGTGCCAGCAGTACAATGGACAGGGACTATAATTCACCCCTCCACTTT
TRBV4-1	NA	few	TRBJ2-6	CASSQANRASGANVLTF	TGCGCCAGCAGCCAAGCCAACAGGGCCTCTGGGGCCAACGTCCTGACTTTC
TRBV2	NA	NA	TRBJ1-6	CASSSFNPQGYNSPLHF	TGTGCCAGCAGCAGTTTTAATCCTCAGGGGTATAATTCACCCCTCCACTTT
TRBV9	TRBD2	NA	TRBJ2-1	CASSVVAGGGYEQFF	TGTGCCAGCAGCGTAGTAGCGGGAGGGGGCTATGAGCAGTTCTTC
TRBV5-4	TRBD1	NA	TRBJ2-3	CASSLWGRQGDTQYF	TGTGCCAGCAGCTTGTGGGGGCGACAGGGAGATACGCAGTATTTT
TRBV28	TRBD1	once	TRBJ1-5	CASSVLDRGRQPQHF	TGTGCCAGCAGCGTACTTGACAGGGGGCGTCAGCCCCAGCATTTT
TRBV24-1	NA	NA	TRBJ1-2	CATSDEGANYGYTF	TGTGCCACCAGTGACGAGGGAGCTAACTATGGCTACACCTTC
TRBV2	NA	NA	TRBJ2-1	CASREERAGSDNEQFF	TGTGCCAGCAGGGAAGAGAGGGCGGGATCGGACAATGAGCAGTTCTTC
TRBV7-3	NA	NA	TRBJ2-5	CASSLWGHGETQYF	TGTGCCAGCAGCTTATGGGGCCACGGGGAGACCCAGTACTTC
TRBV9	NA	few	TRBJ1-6	CASSVSQGNSPLHF	TGTGCCAGCAGCGTGTCTCAGGGTAACTCACCCCTCCACTTT
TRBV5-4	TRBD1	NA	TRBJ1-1	CAIGDRGINEAFF	TGTGCCATCGGGGACAGGGGGATCAATGAAGCTTTCTTT
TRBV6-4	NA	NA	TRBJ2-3	CASSDRSTDTQYF	TGTGCCAGCAGTGACCGGAGCACAGATACGCAGTATTTT
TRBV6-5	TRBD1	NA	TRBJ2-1	CASSDSGGFYNEQFF	TGTGCCAGCAGTGACTCAGGGGGCTTCTACAATGAGCAGTTCTTC
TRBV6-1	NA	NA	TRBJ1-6	CASSGRNSPLHF	TGTGCCAGCAGTGGGAGGAATTCACCCCTCCACTTT
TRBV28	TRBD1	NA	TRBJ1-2	CASSSTGGRSNYGYTF	TGTGCCAGCAGTTCAACAGGGGGAAGGAGTAACTATGGCTACACCTTC
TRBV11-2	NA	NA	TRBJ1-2	CASSRGISNYGYTF	TGTGCCAGCAGCCGAGGGATCTCTAACTATGGCTACACCTTC
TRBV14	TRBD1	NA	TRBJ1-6	CASSLGQGVSPLHF	TGTGCCAGCAGCCTCGGACAGGGGGTCTCACCCCTCCACTTT
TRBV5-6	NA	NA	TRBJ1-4	CASSLGGGAFNEKLFF	TGTGCCAGCAGCTTAGGTGGGGGCGCCTTTAATGAAAAACTGTTTTTT
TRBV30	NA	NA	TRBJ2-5	CAWSVQKEQETQYF	TGTGCCTGGAGTGTACAGAAGGAACAAGAGACCCAGTACTTC
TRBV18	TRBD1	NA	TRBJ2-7	CASSPLTGSSEQYF	TGTGCCAGCTCACCACTGACAGGGTCTTCCGAGCAGTACTTC
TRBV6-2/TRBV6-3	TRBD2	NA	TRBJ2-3	CASSYRSGTSGSYFGDTQYF	TGTGCCAGCAGTTACCGATCCGGGACTAGCGGGAGCTACTTTGGGGATACGCAGTATTTT
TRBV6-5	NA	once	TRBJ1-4	CASRTYATNEKLFF	TGTGCCAGTCGAACCTATGCAACTAATGAAAAACTGTTTTTT
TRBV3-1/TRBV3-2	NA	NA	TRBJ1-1	CASNPPGVNTEAFF	TGTGCCAGCAATCCCCCAGGGGTGAACACTGAAGCTTTCTTT
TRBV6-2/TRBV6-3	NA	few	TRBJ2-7	CASSYSGLGLAEQYF	TGTGCCAGCAGTTACTCGGGACTCGGTCTAGCCGAGCAGTACTTC
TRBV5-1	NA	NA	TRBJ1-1	CASSLFDSLNTEAFF	TGCGCCAGCAGCTTGTTTGACAGTCTGAACACTGAAGCTTTCTTT